The rows below give T cell receptor beta chains drawn from one sample of a study of vaccination and CD4 T cells after COVID-19. MiXCR was run by TCRdb on the PCR reads, yielding one entry per CDR3 protein. The table lists thousands of distinct CDR3 sequences, 40% to 45% of them singletons, with roughly 20% in the top ten. Which antigens these TCRs recognize remains unknown. Sequencing was done on a sample of CD4+ T cells from blood, cultured in vitro. The receptors come from a human donor in good health. The CDR3 runs from the conserved cysteine through the conserved F or W. A D gene is named only where the DNA matches it firmly. The size field is filled for only some rows; it gives once, few, many or a size class.

j_call v_call d_call clone_size cdr3_length cdr3_aa cdr3_nt
TRBJ2-2 TRBV27 . . 14 CASSLGTYTGELFF TGTGCCAGCAGTTTAGGCACCTACACCGGGGAGCTGTTTTTT
TRBJ2-7 TRBV6-5 . few 14 CASSYSGTAYEQYF TGTGCCAGCAGTTACTCGGGGACGGCCTACGAGCAGTACTTC
TRBJ2-7 TRBV19 TRBD1 few 13 CASMGQESYEQYF TGTGCCAGTATGGGACAGGAATCTTACGAGCAGTACTTC
TRBJ1-6 TRBV7-2 . . 16 CASSPNWGGGNSPLHF TGTGCCAGCAGCCCCAACTGGGGGGGGGGTAATTCACCCCTCCACTTT
TRBJ2-3 TRBV20-1 TRBD2 . 17 CSASGGLAGGSTDTQYF TGCAGTGCTAGCGGCGGACTAGCGGGAGGCAGCACAGATACGCAGTATTTT
TRBJ1-2 TRBV20-1 TRBD1 medium-sized 12 CSAADRGDGYTF TGCAGTGCTGCGGACAGGGGAGATGGCTACACCTTC
TRBJ1-2 TRBV28 . . 12 CASSFGIYGYTF TGTGCCAGCAGTTTTGGCATCTATGGCTACACCTTC
TRBJ2-1 TRBV10-3 TRBD2 few 17 CAISDRLAGGVYNEQFF TGTGCCATCAGTGATCGACTAGCGGGAGGGGTCTACAATGAGCAGTTCTTC
TRBJ1-6 TRBV7-6 . . 14 CASSLTVNNSPLHF TGTGCCAGCAGCCTGACAGTTAATAATTCACCCCTCCACTTT
TRBJ2-3 TRBV7-9 . . 13 CASSLGASHTQYF TGTGCCAGCAGCTTAGGAGCCTCTCATACGCAGTATTTT
TRBJ2-3 TRBV7-6 . . 16 CASSSGGRIEADTQYF TGTGCCAGCAGCTCCGGTGGAAGGATCGAGGCAGATACGCAGTATTTT
TRBJ1-2 TRBV19 . . 14 CASSMPGHDYGYTF TGTGCCAGTAGTATGCCCGGGCATGACTATGGCTACACCTTC
TRBJ1-5 TRBV29-1 TRBD1 once 13 CSVEGGQGQPQHF TGCAGCGTTGAAGGGGGACAGGGCCAGCCCCAGCATTTT
TRBJ1-5 TRBV11-2 TRBD1 . 15 CASSLDRAGGQPQHF TGTGCCAGCAGCTTAGATCGGGCAGGGGGACAGCCCCAGCATTTT
TRBJ1-2 TRBV6-2/TRBV6-3 . medium-sized 13 CASSYEGGYGYTF TGTGCCAGCAGTTACGAAGGGGGCTATGGCTACACCTTC
TRBJ2-5 TRBV4-1 . . 15 CASSQDAWGEETQYF TGCGCCAGCAGCCAAGACGCCTGGGGTGAGGAGACCCAGTACTTC
TRBJ1-2 TRBV6-1 TRBD1 . 13 CASTGTGGYGYTF TGTGCCAGCACCGGGACAGGGGGCTATGGCTACACCTTC
TRBJ1-2 TRBV20-1 . . 14 CSARDPVQGYGYTF TGCAGTGCTAGAGATCCGGTTCAGGGGTATGGCTACACCTTC
TRBJ1-1 TRBV30 TRBD1 . 15 CAWRWTGVLNTEAFF TGTGCCTGGAGGTGGACAGGGGTATTGAACACTGAAGCTTTCTTT
TRBJ2-7 TRBV20-1 TRBD2 few 15 CSASPLTSGSYEQYF TGCAGTGCTAGTCCGTTGACTAGCGGGAGTTACGAGCAGTACTTC
TRBJ1-6 TRBV6-5 . . 14 CASSYSALNSPLHF TGTGCCAGCAGTTACTCGGCGCTCAATTCACCCCTCCACTTT
TRBJ1-1 TRBV4-1 . few 15 CASSQAGPRNLEAFF TGCGCCAGCAGCCAAGCGGGTCCTCGGAACTTGGAAGCTTTCTTT
TRBJ2-5 TRBV19 TRBD1 . 15 CASSIGRRGQETQYF TGTGCCAGTAGTATAGGGCGCAGGGGGCAAGAGACCCAGTACTTC
TRBJ1-2 TRBV6-4 . . 13 CASSGGQNYGYTF TGTGCCAGCAGCGGAGGACAGAACTATGGCTACACCTTC
TRBJ1-2 TRBV6-2/TRBV6-3 TRBD1 . 14 CASRPQGADYGYTF TGTGCCAGCCGACCCCAGGGGGCTGACTATGGCTACACCTTC
TRBJ2-5 TRBV20-1 TRBD2 . 14 CSARAGGRGETQYF TGCAGTGCTAGAGCGGGAGGGAGGGGAGAGACCCAGTACTTC
TRBJ2-6 TRBV6-1 TRBD1 . 12 CASSWDRRSLTF TGTGCCAGCAGCTGGGACAGGAGAAGTTTGACTTTC
TRBJ2-7 TRBV10-3 TRBD2 . 14 CAISVKREAYEQYF TGTGCCATCAGTGTGAAGCGGGAGGCCTACGAGCAGTACTTC
TRBJ2-3 TRBV24-1 TRBD1 few 16 CATSDSGQVGAGTQYF TGTGCCACCAGTGATTCCGGACAGGTGGGGGCGGGTACGCAGTATTTT
TRBJ1-6 TRBV18 . . 15 CASSPSRDTNSPLHF TGTGCCAGCTCACCATCCCGGGACACCAATTCACCCCTCCACTTT
TRBJ1-2 TRBV5-1 TRBD1 . 16 CASSQGQGIDLYGYTF TGCGCCAGCAGCCAGGGACAGGGCATCGACCTCTATGGCTACACCTTC
TRBJ1-2 TRBV6-1 . few 11 CASSLGGGYTF TGTGCCAGCTCCTTGGGGGGAGGCTACACCTTC
TRBJ1-6 TRBV15 . few 13 CATSRDSNSPLHF TGTGCCACCAGCAGAGACAGTAATTCACCCCTCCACTTT
TRBJ1-2 TRBV25-1 . . 13 CASSEYLFYGYTF TGTGCCAGCAGTGAATATCTGTTCTATGGCTACACCTTC
TRBJ1-1 TRBV6-4 . once 13 CASSEMWNTEAFF TGTGCCAGCAGTGAGATGTGGAACACTGAAGCTTTCTTT
TRBJ1-2 TRBV19 TRBD1 . 15 CASSTPGQGVHGYTF TGTGCCAGTAGTACACCGGGACAGGGGGTCCATGGCTACACCTTC
TRBJ2-3 TRBV5-1 TRBD2 . 16 CASSLAVAGAADTQYF TGCGCCAGCAGCTTGGCCGTAGCGGGAGCGGCAGATACGCAGTATTTT
TRBJ2-3 TRBV10-2 . few 15 CASSEVSGRTDTQYF TGCGCCAGCAGTGAGGTATCAGGTCGCACAGATACGCAGTATTTT
TRBJ2-1 TRBV5-4 TRBD1 . 16 CASSLGTGGSYNEQFF TGTGCCAGCAGCTTGGGCACAGGGGGCTCCTACAATGAGCAGTTCTTC
TRBJ2-5 TRBV24-1 TRBD2 few 15 CATPFRRGGWETQYF TGTGCCACCCCCTTTCGGCGGGGGGGGTGGGAGACCCAGTACTTC
TRBJ2-7 TRBV6-1 TRBD1 . 15 CASRTQDRGPYEQYF TGTGCCAGCAGAACTCAAGACAGGGGTCCCTACGAGCAGTACTTC
TRBJ2-2 TRBV7-8 TRBD1 few 18 CASSSPGQGVGNTGELFF TGTGCCAGCAGTTCTCCGGGACAGGGGGTGGGGAACACCGGGGAGCTGTTTTTT
TRBJ2-7 TRBV19 TRBD2 . 19 CASSRLPGLAGVNSYEQYF TGTGCCAGTAGTCGCTTGCCGGGACTAGCGGGAGTGAACTCCTACGAGCAGTACTTC
TRBJ2-3 TRBV7-8 TRBD2 . 16 CASSLRLAGDEDTQYF TGTGCCAGCAGCCTAAGACTAGCGGGAGATGAAGATACGCAGTATTTT
TRBJ1-2 TRBV20-1 TRBD1 . 13 CSAPGTGESGYTF TGCAGTGCTCCCGGAACAGGGGAGAGTGGCTACACCTTC
TRBJ2-5 TRBV7-8 TRBD2 . 16 CASSRTGLAGLETQYF TGTGCCAGCAGCCGCACGGGACTAGCGGGGCTTGAGACCCAGTACTTC
TRBJ2-5 TRBV30 . . 15 CAWSVSGAHEETQYF TGTGCCTGGAGTGTCTCAGGGGCGCACGAGGAGACCCAGTACTTC
TRBJ2-7 TRBV20-1 TRBD2 . 16 CSATGLAGASFYEQYF TGCAGTGCTACAGGACTAGCGGGAGCTAGTTTCTACGAGCAGTACTTC
TRBJ1-2 TRBV4-3 TRBD1 . 15 CASSLTGAPVEGYTF TGCGCCAGCAGCCTGACAGGGGCCCCAGTTGAAGGCTACACCTTC
TRBJ2-7 TRBV10-1 . . 13 CASSEDPTKEQYF TGCGCCAGCAGTGAGGACCCGACTAAAGAGCAGTACTTC
TRBJ1-1 TRBV7-9 . . 13 CASSFAANTEAFF TGTGCCAGCAGCTTTGCCGCGAACACTGAAGCTTTCTTT
TRBJ1-6 TRBV2 TRBD1 few 15 CASRGGTGDSSPLHF TGTGCCAGTCGAGGCGGGACAGGGGACTCTTCACCCCTCCACTTT
TRBJ2-1 TRBV6-5 . few 19 CASSYNQLIGWKGYNEQFF TGTGCCAGCAGTTACAATCAGCTGATAGGGTGGAAAGGGTACAATGAGCAGTTCTTC